This passage covers 2 T cell receptor beta chains from one sample sequenced in a study of identical twins. TCRdb re-called the 5' RACE reads with MiXCR, one entry per CDR3 protein. The sample lists 1,800,000 or so distinct CDR3 sequences; less than 40% were seen once. Sequencing input: cord blood. These receptors were obtained from a newborn girl in good health.

This chain links TRBV29-1 with TRBJ2-1, with 8 bases matching TRBD2. V lost 7 bases and J lost 6; bases outside the gene matches: 11. The CDR3 loop spans 14 amino acids. The germline CDR1 and CDR2 sequences are SQVTM and ANQGSEA. CDR3 loop: CSGDLPGLGNEQFF. CDR3 nucleotides: TGCAGCGGGGACCTCCCGGGACTAGGCAATGAGCAGTTCTTC.

The chain combines TRBV20-1 with TRBJ1-3; TRBD1 is a possible D gene (6 bases). Germline assignment: CDR1 DFQATT and CDR2 SNEGSKA (reference sequence). V lost 5 bases and J 0 bases, leaving 11 bases between the germline ends. This CDR3 spans 14 amino acids. CDR3 coding DNA: TGCAGTGCTGGGACATACCGCTCTGGAAACACCATATATTTT. It encodes CSAGTYRSGNTIYF.